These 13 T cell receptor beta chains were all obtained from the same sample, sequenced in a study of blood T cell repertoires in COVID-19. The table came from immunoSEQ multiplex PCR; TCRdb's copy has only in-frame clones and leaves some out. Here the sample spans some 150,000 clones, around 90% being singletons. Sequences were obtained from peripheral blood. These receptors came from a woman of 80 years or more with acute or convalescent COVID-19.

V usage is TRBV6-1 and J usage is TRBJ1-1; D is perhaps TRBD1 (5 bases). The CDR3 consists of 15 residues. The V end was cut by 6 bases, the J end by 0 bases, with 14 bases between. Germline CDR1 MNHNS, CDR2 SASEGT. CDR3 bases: TGTGCCAGCAGGGGGAGGGACCCGATGAACACTGAAGCTTTCTTT. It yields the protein CASRGRDPMNTEAFF.

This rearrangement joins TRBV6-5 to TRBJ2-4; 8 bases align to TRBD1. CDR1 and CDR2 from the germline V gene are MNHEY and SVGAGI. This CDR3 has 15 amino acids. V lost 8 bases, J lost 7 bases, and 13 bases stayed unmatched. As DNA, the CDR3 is TGTGCCAGCCAGGCGGGCCAGGGGGCTAGGAACATTCAGTACTTC. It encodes CASQAGQGARNIQYF.

Written as DNA, the CDR3 is TGTGCCAGCAGGAGGGACTCGAACACTGAAGCTTTCTTT. Translated: CASRRDSNTEAFF. This chain joins TRBV9 and TRBJ1-1; perhaps TRBD1 as D (5 bases). Per germline, CDR1 SGDLS and CDR2 YYNGEE. The V end was cut by 5 bases, the J end by 1 base, with 9 bases between. This CDR3 is 13 amino acids long.

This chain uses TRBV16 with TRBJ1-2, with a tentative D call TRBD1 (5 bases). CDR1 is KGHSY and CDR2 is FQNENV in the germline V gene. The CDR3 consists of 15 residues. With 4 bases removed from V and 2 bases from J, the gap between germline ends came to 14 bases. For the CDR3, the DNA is TGTGCCAGCAGCCCTGCCCTGGGGCAGAACTATGGCTACACCTTC. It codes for CASSPALGQNYGYTF.

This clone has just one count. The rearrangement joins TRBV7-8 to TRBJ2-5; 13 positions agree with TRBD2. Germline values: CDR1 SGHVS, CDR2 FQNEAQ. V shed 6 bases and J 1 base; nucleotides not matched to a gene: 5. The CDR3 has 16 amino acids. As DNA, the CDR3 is TGTGCCAGCAGTTCTGGACTAGCGGGGGCCCAAGAGACCCAGTACTTC. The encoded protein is CASSSGLAGAQETQYF.

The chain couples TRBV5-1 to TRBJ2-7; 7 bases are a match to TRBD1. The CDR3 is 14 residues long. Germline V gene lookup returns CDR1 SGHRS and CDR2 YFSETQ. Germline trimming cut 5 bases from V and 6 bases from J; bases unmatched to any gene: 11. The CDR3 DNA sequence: TGCGCCAGCAGTCTTGACAGGGCGCAAGGCGAGCAGTACTTC. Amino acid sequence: CASSLDRAQGEQYF.

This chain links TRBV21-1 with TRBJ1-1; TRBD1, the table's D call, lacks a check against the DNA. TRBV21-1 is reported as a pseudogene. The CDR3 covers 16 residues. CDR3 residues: CASSKGQGMGSTEAFF. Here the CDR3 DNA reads TGTGCCAGCAGCAAAGGACAGGGGATGGGAAGCACTGAAGCTTTCTTT.

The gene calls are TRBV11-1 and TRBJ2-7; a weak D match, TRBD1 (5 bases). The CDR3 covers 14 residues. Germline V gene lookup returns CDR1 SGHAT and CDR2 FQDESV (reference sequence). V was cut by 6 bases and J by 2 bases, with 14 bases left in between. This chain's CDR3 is CASSTRETTYEQYF. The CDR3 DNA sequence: TGTGCCAGCAGTACCAGGGAAACTACCTACGAGCAGTACTTC. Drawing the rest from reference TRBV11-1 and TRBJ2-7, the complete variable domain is EAEVAQSPRYKITEKSQAVAFWCDPISGHATLYWYRQILGQGPELLVQFQDESVVDDSQLPKDRFSAERLKGVDSTLKIQPAELGDSAMYLCASSTRETTYEQYFGPGTRLTVT.

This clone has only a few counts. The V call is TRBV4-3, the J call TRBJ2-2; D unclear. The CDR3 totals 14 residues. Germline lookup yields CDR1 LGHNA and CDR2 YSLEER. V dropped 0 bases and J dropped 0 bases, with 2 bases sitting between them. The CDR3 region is CASSQDTNTGELFF. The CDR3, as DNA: TGCGCCAGCAGCCAAGATACGAACACCGGGGAGCTGTTTTTT.

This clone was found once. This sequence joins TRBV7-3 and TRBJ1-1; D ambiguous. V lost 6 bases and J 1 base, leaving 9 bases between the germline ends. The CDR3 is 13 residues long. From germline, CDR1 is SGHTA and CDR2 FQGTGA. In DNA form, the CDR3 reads TGTGCCAGCAGACTGAACGGGAACACTGAAGCTTTCTTT. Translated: CASRLNGNTEAFF.

Written as DNA, the CDR3 is TGTGCCAGCAGCACTGGACAGTCTCATGGAAACACCATATATTTT. Translating gives CASSTGQSHGNTIYF. The chain recombines TRBV5-8 with TRBJ1-3; tentative D call: TRBD1 (6 bases). This CDR3 spans 15 amino acids. Germline CDR1 reads SGHTS; CDR2 reads YDEGEE. Trimming cost V 4 bases and J 3 bases, with 14 bases left between them.

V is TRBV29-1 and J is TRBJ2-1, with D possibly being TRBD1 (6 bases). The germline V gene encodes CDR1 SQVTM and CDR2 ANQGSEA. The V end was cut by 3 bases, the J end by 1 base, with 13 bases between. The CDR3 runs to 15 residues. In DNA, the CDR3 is TGCAGCGTTGAGTCGGGACACTATTCCTACAATGAGCAGTTCTTC. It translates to CSVESGHYSYNEQFF.

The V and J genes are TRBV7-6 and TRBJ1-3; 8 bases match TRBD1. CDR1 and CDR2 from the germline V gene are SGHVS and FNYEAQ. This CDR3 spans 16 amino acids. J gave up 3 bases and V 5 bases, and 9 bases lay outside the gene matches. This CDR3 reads CASSPWQGADGNTIYF. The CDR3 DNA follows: TGTGCCAGCAGCCCGTGGCAGGGGGCGGATGGAAACACCATATATTTT.